This T cell receptor (beta chain) derives from a study of blood T cell repertoires in COVID-19. Only in-frame clones appear in the TCRdb table, and some are missing; sequencing was by immunoSEQ multiplex PCR. Of roughly 140,000 clones in the sample, 88% are singletons; the top ten hold 2.3%. CDR3 size: 16 residues. V lost 4 bases to trimming and J lost 0 bases; unmatched junction nucleotides: 8. Germline values: CDR1 SGHDT, CDR2 YYEEEE. Sequenced sample: peripheral blood. The source is a human donor in a cohort sampled during active COVID-19. The J gene is TRBJ2-7, the V gene TRBV5-6; 9 bases align to TRBD2. CDR3 nucleotides: TGTGCCAGCAGCATCCCGAGCGGGAGGCTCTCCTACGAGCAGTACTTC. Translated: CASSIPSGRLSYEQYF.